A selection of T cell receptor beta chains follows, all from one sample in a study of lymphopenia after photon versus proton radiotherapy. The protocol was immunoSEQ multiplex PCR, while the TCRdb copy is restricted to in-frame clones and leaves out a portion. The sample records 30,000 to 35,000 clones, approximately 89% being singletons. The source material was peripheral blood, sampled from a patient treated with proton-based radiotherapy. The receptor set was obtained from a woman between 70 and 85 years old with pancreatic cancer. Some clones in this sample may be carry-over from other donors' samples. Both conserved end residues are part of each CDR3. D genes are given only for firm matches. Expanded clones get a size class; other rows say once, few or many, or leave the size out.

j_call,v_call,clone_size,d_call,cdr3_aa,cdr3_nt
TRBJ1-1,TRBV6-5,.,TRBD1,CASRPDRGQDTEAFF,TGTGCCAGCAGGCCTGACAGGGGTCAGGACACTGAAGCTTTCTTT
TRBJ1-5,TRBV10-3,.,.,CAISAPDQPQHF,TGTGCCATCAGTGCTCCGGATCAGCCCCAGCATTTT
TRBJ2-1,TRBV7-9,.,TRBD2,CASSFGTRDSEQFF,TGTGCCAGCAGCTTCGGGACTAGGGACTCAGAGCAGTTCTTC
TRBJ1-4,TRBV4-1,.,TRBD1,CASSQAQTGTGATNEKLFF,TGCGCCAGCAGCCAGGCTCAAACCGGGACAGGGGCAACTAATGAAAAACTGTTTTTT
TRBJ2-5,TRBV5-4,.,TRBD1,CASSRDSQETQYF,TGTGCCAGCAGCAGGGACAGCCAAGAGACCCAGTACTTC
TRBJ1-1,TRBV30,once,TRBD1,CAWDRENTEAFF,TGTGCCTGGGACAGGGAGAACACTGAAGCTTTCTTT
TRBJ1-2,TRBV27,.,.,CATSRDGLYGYTF,TGTGCCACCAGTCGAGACGGCCTCTATGGCTACACCTTC
TRBJ1-3,TRBV19,.,.,CASSIAEGSGNTIYF,TGTGCCAGTAGTATAGCGGAGGGATCCGGAAACACCATATATTTT
TRBJ2-5,TRBV5-1,.,.,CASTESGTSQETQYF,TGCGCCAGCACCGAATCCGGGACAAGCCAAGAGACCCAGTACTTC
TRBJ1-4,TRBV6-4,.,.,CASGPGAATNEKLFF,TGTGCCAGCGGACCAGGGGCTGCAACTAATGAAAAACTGTTTTTT
TRBJ2-3,TRBV27,few,TRBD2,CASSSGLAGGPDTQYF,TGTGCCAGCAGTTCGGGACTAGCGGGAGGGCCGGATACGCAGTATTTT
TRBJ1-1,TRBV23-1,few,.,CASSQSQAGQNTEAFF,TGCGCCAGCAGTCAATCCCAGGCAGGGCAGAACACTGAAGCTTTCTTT
TRBJ2-3,TRBV2,.,TRBD2,CASSGTSGRTDTQYF,TGTGCCAGCAGCGGGACTAGCGGGAGGACAGATACGCAGTATTTT
TRBJ1-1,TRBV18,.,.,CASSKAANTEAFF,TGTGCCAGCTCAAAGGCGGCGAACACTGAAGCTTTCTTT
TRBJ2-5,TRBV6-5,.,.,CASTDSRDGETQYF,TGTGCCAGCACTGACTCGCGGGATGGGGAGACCCAGTACTTC
TRBJ2-3,TRBV7-2,.,.,CASSSRGSSTDTQYF,TGTGCCAGCAGCTCCCGGGGTTCTAGCACAGATACGCAGTATTTT
TRBJ2-3,TRBV6-1,.,.,CASSEGGDTQYF,TGTGCCAGCAGTGAAGGTGGGGATACGCAGTATTTT
TRBJ2-7,TRBV6-1,.,.,CASSELGLPIYEQYF,TGTGCCAGCAGTGAACTAGGACTCCCCATCTACGAGCAGTACTTC
TRBJ1-2,TRBV4-1,once,TRBD1,CASSQLATGENYGYTF,TGCGCCAGCAGCCAACTTGCTACAGGGGAAAACTATGGCTACACCTTC
TRBJ2-1,TRBV2,.,.,CASSVAGGIEQFF,TGTGCCAGCAGTGTCGCTGGGGGTATCGAGCAGTTCTTC
TRBJ2-3,TRBV5-1,.,.,CASSLEGGSDTQYF,TGCGCCAGCAGCTTGGAGGGGGGATCAGATACGCAGTATTTT
TRBJ2-2,TRBV5-4,.,TRBD2,CASSYPSGDTGELFF,TGTGCCAGCAGCTACCCTAGCGGGGACACCGGGGAGCTGTTTTTT
TRBJ2-3,TRBV28,.,TRBD2,CASSTSTYTSGNTDTQYF,TGTGCCAGCAGTACATCGACCTACACTAGCGGCAACACAGATACGCAGTATTTT
TRBJ1-2,TRBV29-1,.,.,CSVGAGMNYGYTF,TGCAGCGTTGGGGCAGGGATGAACTATGGCTACACCTTC
TRBJ1-1,TRBV7-8,.,.,CASSLDGDEAFF,TGTGCCAGCAGCTTAGATGGAGATGAAGCTTTCTTT
TRBJ2-3,TRBV10-1,.,TRBD2,CASSPGLAGLRGDTQYF,TGCGCCAGCAGTCCGGGACTAGCGGGGCTCCGCGGAGATACGCAGTATTTT
TRBJ1-5,TRBV28,.,.,CASSRRRGEYQPQHF,TGTGCCAGCAGTCGCCGAAGGGGGGAATACCAGCCCCAGCATTTT
TRBJ2-3,TRBV6-1,few,TRBD2,CASSEAGLAGSRGDTQYF,TGTGCCAGCAGTGAAGCGGGACTAGCGGGTTCTCGTGGAGATACGCAGTATTTT
TRBJ1-5,TRBV19,.,TRBD1,CASSSGQGGNQPQHF,TGTGCCAGTAGTTCAGGACAGGGAGGCAATCAGCCCCAGCATTTT
TRBJ2-2,TRBV29-1,.,.,CSGGRSNTGELFF,TGCAGCGGTGGACGCTCGAACACCGGGGAGCTGTTTTTT
TRBJ2-5,TRBV5-6,.,.,CASSPVGVVKETQYF,TGTGCCAGCAGCCCGGTGGGGGTGGTAAAAGAGACCCAGTACTTC
TRBJ2-3,TRBV2,.,TRBD1,CASSGQGADTQYF,TGTGCCAGCAGCGGACAGGGGGCAGATACGCAGTATTTT
TRBJ2-7,TRBV5-1,.,TRBD2,CASSLRSAGGYYEQYF,TGCGCCAGCAGCTTGAGGTCAGCGGGAGGGTACTACGAGCAGTACTTC
TRBJ2-2,TRBV6-1,.,.,CASSVYGGTGELFF,TGTGCCAGCAGTGTGTACGGTGGCACCGGGGAGCTGTTTTTT
TRBJ1-5,TRBV6-1,once,.,CASRGGNVAQHF,TGTGCCAGTCGGGGGGGGAACGTGGCCCAGCATTTT
TRBJ1-5,TRBV29-1,.,.,CSVGANQPQHF,TGCAGCGTTGGGGCCAATCAGCCCCAGCATTTT
TRBJ2-3,TRBV7-9,.,TRBD2,CASSFAGASDTQYF,TGTGCCAGCAGCTTCGCGGGAGCGTCAGATACGCAGTATTTT
TRBJ2-7,TRBV6-5,.,TRBD1,CASSKSGQGVGRDF,TGTGCCAGCAGTAAATCGGGACAGGGGGTGGGAAGAGACTTC
TRBJ1-2,TRBV12-5,.,.,CASGLGTANYGYTF,TGTGCTAGTGGTTTGGGGACGGCTAACTATGGCTACACCTTC
TRBJ2-2,TRBV18,.,.,CASSPTGTDANTGELFF,TGTGCCAGCTCACCAACCGGGACCGACGCGAACACCGGGGAGCTGTTTTTT
TRBJ1-1,TRBV28,.,.,CASSLGAALMNTEAFF,TGTGCCAGCAGTTTGGGGGCAGCCCTTATGAACACTGAAGCTTTCTTT